This T cell receptor beta chain was documented in a study of identical twins. Carrying unique molecular identifiers, the cDNA also gained a universal primer site through template switching. TCRdb fed the 5' RACE reads into MiXCR, producing one record per CDR3 protein. The sample lists about 790,000 distinct CDR3 sequences, about 20% occurring once. This clonotype was picked up a small number of times. These same data were also listed under a study on T cells expressing NK-cell markers. That source reports: HCMV specificity of the expanded NKG2C+ T cell clones was not established.

Material for sequencing was PBMCs. This receptor was taken from a young woman in good health.

The CDR3 DNA sequence: TGTGCCAGCAGCCAAGAGGAAACCACAGATACGCAGTATTTT. Its translation: CASSQEETTDTQYF. This chain connects TRBV3-1 to TRBJ2-3, with no clear D. CDR3 size: 14 residues. Germline loops: CDR1 LGHDT, CDR2 YNNKEL (reference sequence). V lost 0 bases and J 2 bases, leaving 6 bases between the germline ends.